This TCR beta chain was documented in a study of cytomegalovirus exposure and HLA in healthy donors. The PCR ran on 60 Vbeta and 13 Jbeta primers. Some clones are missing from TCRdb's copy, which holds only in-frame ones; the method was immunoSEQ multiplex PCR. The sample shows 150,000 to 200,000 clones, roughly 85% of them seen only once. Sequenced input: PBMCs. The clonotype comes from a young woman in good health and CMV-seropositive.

The DNA of the CDR3 is TGTGCCAGCAGTTACCAGGGGGCCGATGAAGCTTTCTTT. It is translated as CASSYQGADEAFF. The chain employs TRBV6-6 and TRBJ1-1, with 8 bases identical to TRBD1. J was trimmed by 7 bases and V by 2 bases; bases with no gene match: 3. This CDR3 has 13 residues. Per germline, CDR1 MNHNY and CDR2 SVGAGI (reference sequence).